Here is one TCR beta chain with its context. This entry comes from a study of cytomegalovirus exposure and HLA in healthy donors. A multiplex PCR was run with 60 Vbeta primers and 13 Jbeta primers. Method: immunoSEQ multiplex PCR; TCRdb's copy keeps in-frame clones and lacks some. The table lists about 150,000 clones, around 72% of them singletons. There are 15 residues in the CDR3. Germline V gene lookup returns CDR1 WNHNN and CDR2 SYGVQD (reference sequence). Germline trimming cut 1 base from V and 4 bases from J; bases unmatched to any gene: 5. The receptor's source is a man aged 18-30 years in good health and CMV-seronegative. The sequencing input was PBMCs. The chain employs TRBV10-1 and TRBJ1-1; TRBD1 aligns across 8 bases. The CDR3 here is CASSEFRGLSTEAFF. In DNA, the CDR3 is TGCGCCAGCAGTGAGTTCAGGGGGCTTAGCACTGAAGCTTTCTTT.